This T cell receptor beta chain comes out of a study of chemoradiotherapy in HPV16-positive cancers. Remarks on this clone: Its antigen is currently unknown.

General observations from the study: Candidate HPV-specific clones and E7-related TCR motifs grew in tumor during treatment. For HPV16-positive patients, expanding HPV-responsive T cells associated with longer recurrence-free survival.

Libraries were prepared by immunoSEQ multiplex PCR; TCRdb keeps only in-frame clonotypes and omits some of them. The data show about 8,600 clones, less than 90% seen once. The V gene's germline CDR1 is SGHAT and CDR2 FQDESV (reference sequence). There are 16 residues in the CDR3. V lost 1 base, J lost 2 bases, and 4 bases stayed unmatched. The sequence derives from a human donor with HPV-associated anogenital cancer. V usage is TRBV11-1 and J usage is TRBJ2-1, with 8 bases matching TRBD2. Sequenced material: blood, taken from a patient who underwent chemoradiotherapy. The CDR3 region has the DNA TGTGCCAGCAGCTTAGGGGCGGGGGGCCCCTACAATGAGCAGTTCTTC. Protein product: CASSLGAGGPYNEQFF. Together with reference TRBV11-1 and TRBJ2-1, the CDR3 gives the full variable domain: EAEVAQSPRYKITEKSQAVAFWCDPISGHATLYWYRQILGQGPELLVQFQDESVVDDSQLPKDRFSAERLKGVDSTLKIQPAELGDSAMYLCASSLGAGGPYNEQFFGPGTRLTVL.